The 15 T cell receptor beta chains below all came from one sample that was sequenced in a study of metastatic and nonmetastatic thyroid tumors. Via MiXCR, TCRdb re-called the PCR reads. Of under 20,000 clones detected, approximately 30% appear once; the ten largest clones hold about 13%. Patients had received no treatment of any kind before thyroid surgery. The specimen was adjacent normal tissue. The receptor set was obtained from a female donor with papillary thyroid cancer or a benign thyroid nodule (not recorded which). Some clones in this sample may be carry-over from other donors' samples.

The CDR3 spells CASSVEPTGVNTEAFF. The CDR3, as DNA: TGTGCCAGCAGCGTAGAGCCTACAGGGGTGAACACTGAAGCTTTCTTT. The genes are TRBV9 and TRBJ1-1; TRBD1 matches 7 bases. This CDR3 region has 16 residues. After removal of 0 bases from V and 0 bases from J, the junction contained 5 bases not matched to a gene. Germline assignment: CDR1 SGDLS and CDR2 YYNGEE.

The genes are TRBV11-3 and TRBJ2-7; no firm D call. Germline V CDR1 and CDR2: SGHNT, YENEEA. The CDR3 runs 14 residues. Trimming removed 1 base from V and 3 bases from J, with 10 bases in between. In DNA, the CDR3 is TGTGCCAGCAGCTTAGGCCCGCCGGGCTACGAGCAGTACTTC. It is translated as CASSLGPPGYEQYF. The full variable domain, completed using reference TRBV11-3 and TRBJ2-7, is EAGVVQSPRYKIIEKKQPVAFWCNPISGHNTLYWYLQNLGQGPELLIRYENEEAVDDSQLPKDRFSAERLKGVDSTLKIQPAELGDSAVYLCASSLGPPGYEQYFGPGTRLTVT.

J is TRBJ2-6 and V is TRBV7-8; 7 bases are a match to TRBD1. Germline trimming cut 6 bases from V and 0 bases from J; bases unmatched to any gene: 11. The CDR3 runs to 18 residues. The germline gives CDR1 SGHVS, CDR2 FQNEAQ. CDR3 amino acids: CASSPQGLDFSGANVLTF. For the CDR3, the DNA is TGTGCCAGCAGTCCACAGGGGCTGGACTTCTCTGGGGCCAACGTCCTGACTTTC.

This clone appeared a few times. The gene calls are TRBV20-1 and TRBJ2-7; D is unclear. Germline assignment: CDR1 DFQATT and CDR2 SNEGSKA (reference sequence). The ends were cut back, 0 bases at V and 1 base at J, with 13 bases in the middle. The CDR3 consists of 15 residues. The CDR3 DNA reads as TGCAGTGCTAGAGAGGGGTCAGGCAGTTCCTACGAGCAGTACTTC. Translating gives CSAREGSGSSYEQYF.

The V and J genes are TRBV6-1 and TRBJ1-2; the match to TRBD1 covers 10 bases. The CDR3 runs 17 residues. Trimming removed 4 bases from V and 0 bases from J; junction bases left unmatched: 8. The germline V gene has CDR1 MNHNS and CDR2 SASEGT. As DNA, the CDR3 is TGTGCCAGCAGTGGTATGGGACAGGGGCCAGCTAACTATGGCTACACCTTC. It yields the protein CASSGMGQGPANYGYTF.

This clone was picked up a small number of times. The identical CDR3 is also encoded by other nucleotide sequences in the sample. In nucleotides, the CDR3 is TGTGCCAGCAGTACAGGGAGGGATTCACCCCTCCACTTT. This gives the protein CASSTGRDSPLHF. This rearrangement joins TRBV2 to TRBJ1-6; D may be TRBD1 (6 bases). The CDR3 extends over 13 amino acids. Germline assignment: CDR1 SNHLY and CDR2 FYNNEI. Trimming removed 5 bases at V and 8 bases at J, with 10 bases between.

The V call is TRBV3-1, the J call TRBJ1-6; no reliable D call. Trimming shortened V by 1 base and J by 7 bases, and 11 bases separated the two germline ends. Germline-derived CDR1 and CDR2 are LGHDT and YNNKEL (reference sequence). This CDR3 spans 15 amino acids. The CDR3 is CASSQVGRENSPLHF. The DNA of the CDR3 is TGTGCCAGCAGCCAAGTCGGGCGGGAAAATTCACCCCTCCACTTT.

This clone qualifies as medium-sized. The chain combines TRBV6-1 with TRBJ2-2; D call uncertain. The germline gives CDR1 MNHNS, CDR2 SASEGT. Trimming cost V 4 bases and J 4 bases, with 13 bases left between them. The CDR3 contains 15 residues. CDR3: CASSGFLRSTGELFF. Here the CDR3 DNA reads TGTGCCAGCAGTGGATTCCTGAGGTCCACCGGGGAGCTGTTTTTT.

The CDR3: CASSPGLAGESEQYF. The CDR3 DNA follows: TGTGCCAGCAGCCCGGGACTAGCGGGAGAATCCGAGCAGTACTTC. The chain uses TRBV11-2 and TRBJ2-7; 14 bases match TRBD2. Germline CDR1 is SGHAT and CDR2 is FQNNGV. This CDR3 contains 15 residues. The V and J ends lost 5 bases and 6 bases, in that order; junction bases with no gene match: 6.

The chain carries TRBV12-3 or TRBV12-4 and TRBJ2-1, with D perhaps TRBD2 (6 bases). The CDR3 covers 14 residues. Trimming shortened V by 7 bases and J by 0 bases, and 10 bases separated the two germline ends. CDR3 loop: CASTGGASYNEQFF. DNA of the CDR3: TGTGCCAGCACAGGCGGGGCCTCCTACAATGAGCAGTTCTTC.

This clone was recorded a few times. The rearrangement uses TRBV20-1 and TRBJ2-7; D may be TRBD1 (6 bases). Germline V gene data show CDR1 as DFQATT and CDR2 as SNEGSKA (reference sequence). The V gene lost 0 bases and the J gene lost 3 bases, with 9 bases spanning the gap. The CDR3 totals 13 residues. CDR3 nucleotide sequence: TGCAGTGCTAGAGATGGACAGCTCTACGAGCAGTACTTC. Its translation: CSARDGQLYEQYF.

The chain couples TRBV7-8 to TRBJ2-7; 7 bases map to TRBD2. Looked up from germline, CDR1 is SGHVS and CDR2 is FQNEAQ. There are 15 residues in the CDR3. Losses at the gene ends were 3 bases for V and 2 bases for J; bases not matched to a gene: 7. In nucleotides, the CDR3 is TGTGCCAGCAGCTTTGGCGTAGCGGGTCCCTACGAGCAGTACTTC. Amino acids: CASSFGVAGPYEQYF.

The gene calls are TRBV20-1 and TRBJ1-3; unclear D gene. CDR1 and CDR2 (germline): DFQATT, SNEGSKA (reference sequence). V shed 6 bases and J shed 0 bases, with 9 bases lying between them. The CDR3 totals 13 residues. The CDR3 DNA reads TGCAGTGCAGCAGGATACTCTGGAAACACCATATATTTT. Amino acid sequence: CSAAGYSGNTIYF.

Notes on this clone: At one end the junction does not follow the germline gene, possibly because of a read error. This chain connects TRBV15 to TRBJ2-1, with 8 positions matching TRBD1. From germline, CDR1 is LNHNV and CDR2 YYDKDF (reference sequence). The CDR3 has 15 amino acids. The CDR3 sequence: CTTSRDQQGVNEQFF. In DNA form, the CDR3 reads TGTACCACCAGCAGAGATCAACAGGGGGTCAATGAGCAGTTCTTC.

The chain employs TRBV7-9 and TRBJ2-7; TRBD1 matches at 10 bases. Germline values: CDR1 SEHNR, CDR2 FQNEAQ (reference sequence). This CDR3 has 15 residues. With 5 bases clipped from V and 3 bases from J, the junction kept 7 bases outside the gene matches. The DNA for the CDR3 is TGTGCCAGCAGCAACCGGGACAGGGGTCTCTACGAGCAGTACTTC. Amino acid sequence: CASSNRDRGLYEQYF.